Listed below are T cell receptor beta chains from one sample, sequenced in a study of OX40 agonist ivuxolimab in advanced cancers. The data were produced by immunoSEQ multiplex PCR, yet TCRdb's version contains in-frame clones alone and is incomplete. The sample contains nearly 70,000 clones, over 75% of which appear only once. This specimen was CD4+ or CD8+ T cells sorted from blood, taken in a trial of the OX40 agonist ivuxolimab. The receptors here all came from an adult with an advanced solid tumor such as melanoma, head and neck, liver or kidney cancer. CDR3s include the opening cysteine and the closing phenylalanine or tryptophan. The D gene is left open where the match is weak. Size tells how often a clone was seen (once, few, many) or the class of an expanded clone, and some rows leave it out.

J	V	size	D	DNA	CDR3
TRBJ1-3	TRBV9	-	TRBD1	TGTGCCAGCAGCGCTACAGGGGCTGGAAACACCATATATTTT	CASSATGAGNTIYF
TRBJ2-7	TRBV19	-	-	TGTGCCAGTAGTAGATACAGCACCTACGAGCAGTACTTC	CASSRYSTYEQYF
TRBJ1-5	TRBV28	-	-	TGTGCCAGCAGTTCAGGGATTACCCATAGCAATCAGCCCCAGCATTTT	CASSSGITHSNQPQHF
TRBJ2-5	TRBV9	-	-	TGTGCCAGCAGCCCTGGACAGAAAGAGACCCAGTACTTC	CASSPGQKETQYF
TRBJ2-3	TRBV12-5	-	-	TGTGCTAGTGGCCCCGAGTTGAGCACAGATACGCAGTATTTT	CASGPELSTDTQYF
TRBJ1-1	TRBV23-1	-	-	TGCGCCAGCAGTCGCCTGATCGTAGGAGGGCTTAATGGAGCTTTCTTT	CASSRLIVGGLNGAFF
TRBJ2-7	TRBV5-8	once	-	TGTGCCAGCAGCTTAAGGGACTTGGCGCAGTACTTC	CASSLRDLAQYF
TRBJ1-2	TRBV7-3	-	-	TGTGCCAGCAGCCCCGACGGGTATGGCTACACCTTC	CASSPDGYGYTF
TRBJ2-2	TRBV19	-	-	TGTGCCAGTAGTATGGTGTCCGGGGGAGTGAATAGCGGGGAGCTGTTTTTT	CASSMVSGGVNSGELFF
TRBJ1-6	TRBV27	-	-	TGTGCCAGCAGTTCCGGGTATAATTCACCCCTCCACTTT	CASSSGYNSPLHF
TRBJ2-5	TRBV18	-	-	TGTGCCAGCTCACCACCGTCGGTGGGGGAGACCCAGTACTTC	CASSPPSVGETQYF
TRBJ2-5	TRBV5-1	-	-	TGCGCCAGCAGCTTGGCCACCGGGAGCCTCCAAGAGACCCAGTACTTC	CASSLATGSLQETQYF
TRBJ2-1	TRBV2	few	TRBD1	TGTGCCAGCAGGGGAACGGGGGACAGGGCTAGCTCCTACAATGAGCAGTTCTTC	CASRGTGDRASSYNEQFF
TRBJ2-7	TRBV6-5	once	-	TGTGCCAGCTTAGACGAGCAGTACTTC	CASLDEQYF
TRBJ1-4	TRBV5-1	-	-	TGCGCCAGCAGCTTGGGACGGGATGGCGAAAAACTGTTTTTT	CASSLGRDGEKLFF
TRBJ2-2	TRBV5-4	-	-	TGTGCCAGCAGATACGACGGGACCGGGGAGCTGTTTTTT	CASRYDGTGELFF
TRBJ1-2	TRBV13	-	-	TGTGCCAGCAGCTACGAGGGCCGCTCGACTAACTATGGCTACACCTTC	CASSYEGRSTNYGYTF
TRBJ1-1	TRBV30	-	-	TGTGCCTGGAGTGTAAGGGGCACTGAAGCTTTCTTT	CAWSVRGTEAFF
TRBJ2-3	TRBV10-3	-	TRBD1	TGTGCCATAGGGACAGGGAGCACAGATACGCAGTATTTT	CAIGTGSTDTQYF
TRBJ1-6	TRBV5-6	-	-	TGTGCCAGCAGCTTGCGGTCAGGGTATAATTCACCCCTCCACTTT	CASSLRSGYNSPLHF
TRBJ1-1	TRBV7-9	-	-	TGTGCCAGCAGCCATGGGGAGGGATCGAACACTGAAGCTTTCTTT	CASSHGEGSNTEAFF
TRBJ2-6	TRBV11-3	-	TRBD1	TGTGCCAGCAGCCCCGGACAGGGGGAGAGTGGGGCCAACGTCCTGACTTTC	CASSPGQGESGANVLTF
TRBJ1-2	TRBV5-1	-	-	TGCGCCAGCAGCTTGTCTTGGGGGGATACGTATGGCTACACCTTC	CASSLSWGDTYGYTF
TRBJ2-7	TRBV6-5	-	-	TGTGCCAGCAAGGGACAATCCTACGAGCAGTACTTC	CASKGQSYEQYF
TRBJ2-6	TRBV19	-	-	TGTGCCAGTACCGCCGGGACTGGATCTATCTACGCTGGGGCCAACGTCCTGACTTTC	CASTAGTGSIYAGANVLTF
TRBJ2-7	TRBV7-2	-	-	TGTGCCAGCAGCTTCTCCGGGCAGCGCCCCTCTGCCTCCTACGAGCAGTACTTC	CASSFSGQRPSASYEQYF
TRBJ1-1	TRBV11-2	-	-	TGTGCCAGCAGCTTAACGGGGCCAGGATCTGAAGCTTTCTTT	CASSLTGPGSEAFF
TRBJ2-7	TRBV7-2	-	TRBD1	TGTGCCAGCAGCTTATATTTTTCAGGGGGCTACGAGCAGTACTTC	CASSLYFSGGYEQYF
TRBJ2-1	TRBV7-9	-	-	TGTGCCAGCAGCTTCCCTCGGGACTCCTACAATGAGCAGTTCTTC	CASSFPRDSYNEQFF
TRBJ1-5	TRBV2	-	-	TGTGCCAGCAGTGAATATGACAACGGCAATCAGCCCCAGCATTTT	CASSEYDNGNQPQHF
TRBJ2-1	TRBV14	-	-	TGTGCCAGCAGCCAAGATAGGGGGTCGAAACGCTACAATGAGCAGTTCTTC	CASSQDRGSKRYNEQFF
TRBJ1-1	TRBV9	-	-	TGTGCCAGTGGACCGACGGGAAAGAACACTGAAGCTTTCTTT	CASGPTGKNTEAFF
TRBJ2-1	TRBV9	-	TRBD2	TGTGCCAGCAGCGCGGGGACTAGCGCCTACAATGAGCAGTTCTTC	CASSAGTSAYNEQFF
TRBJ2-3	TRBV5-4	-	-	TGTGCCAGCAGCGAGGATCAGGCCACAGATACGCAGTATTTT	CASSEDQATDTQYF
TRBJ2-2	TRBV13	-	TRBD1	TGTGCCAGCAGCTCTTTTCGGACAGGGGCGAACACCGGGGAGCTGTTTTTT	CASSSFRTGANTGELFF
TRBJ2-7	TRBV7-9	few	TRBD1	TGTGCCAGCAGCTCTGGTCTGGGACAGGTCCCCTTC	CASSSGLGQVPF